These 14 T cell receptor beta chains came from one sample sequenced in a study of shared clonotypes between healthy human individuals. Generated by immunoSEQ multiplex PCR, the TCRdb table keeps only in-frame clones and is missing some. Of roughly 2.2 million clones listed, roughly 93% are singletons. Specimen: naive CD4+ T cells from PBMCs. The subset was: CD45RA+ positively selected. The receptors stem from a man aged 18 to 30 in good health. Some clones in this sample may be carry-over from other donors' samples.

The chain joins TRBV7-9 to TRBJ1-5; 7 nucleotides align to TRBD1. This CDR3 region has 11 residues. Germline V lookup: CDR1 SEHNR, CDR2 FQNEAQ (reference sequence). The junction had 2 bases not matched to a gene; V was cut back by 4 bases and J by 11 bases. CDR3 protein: CASSSDRTQHF. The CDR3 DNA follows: TGTGCCAGCAGCTCGGACAGGACCCAGCATTTT.

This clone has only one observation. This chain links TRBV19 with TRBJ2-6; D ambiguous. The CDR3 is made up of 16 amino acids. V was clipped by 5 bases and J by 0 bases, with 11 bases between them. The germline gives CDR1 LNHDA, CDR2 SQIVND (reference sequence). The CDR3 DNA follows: TGTGCCAGTAGTGCACTTAGAGACTCTGGGGCCAACGTCCTGACTTTC. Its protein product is CASSALRDSGANVLTF.

CDR3 coding DNA: TGTGCCAGCAGTGACCCTACGGTAGGCGGCAAAAACATTCAGTACTTC. Translated: CASSDPTVGGKNIQYF. The chain carries TRBV6-1 and TRBJ2-4; D not certain. This CDR3 is 16 amino acids long. In germline, CDR1 is MNHNS, CDR2 SASEGT. V dropped 3 bases and J dropped 3 bases, with 15 bases sitting between them.

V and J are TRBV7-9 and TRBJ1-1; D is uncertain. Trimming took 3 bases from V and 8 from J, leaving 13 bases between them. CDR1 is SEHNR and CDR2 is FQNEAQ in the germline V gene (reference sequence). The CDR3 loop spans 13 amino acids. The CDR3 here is CASSLQPIGEAFF. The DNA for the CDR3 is TGTGCCAGCAGCTTGCAGCCCATCGGGGAAGCTTTCTTT.

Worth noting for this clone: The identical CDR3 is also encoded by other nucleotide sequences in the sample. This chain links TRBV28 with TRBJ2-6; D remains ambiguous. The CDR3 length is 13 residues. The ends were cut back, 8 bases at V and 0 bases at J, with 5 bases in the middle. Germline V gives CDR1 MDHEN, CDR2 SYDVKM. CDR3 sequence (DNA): TGTGCCAGCCGGAGCTCTGGGGCCAACGTCCTGACTTTC. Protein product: CASRSSGANVLTF.

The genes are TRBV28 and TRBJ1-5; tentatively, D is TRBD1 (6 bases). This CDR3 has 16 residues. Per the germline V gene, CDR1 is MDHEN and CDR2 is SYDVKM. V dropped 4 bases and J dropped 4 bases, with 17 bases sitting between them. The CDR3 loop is CASSSSQGTSNQPQHF. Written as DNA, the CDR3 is TGTGCCAGCAGTTCATCACAGGGTACATCAAATCAGCCCCAGCATTTT.

In DNA, the CDR3 is TGTGCCAGCAGCGGGGCAGGGGTAGGTGAGCAGTTCTTC. Its protein product is CASSGAGVGEQFF. V and J are TRBV9 and TRBJ2-1; maybe TRBD1 (6 bases). The CDR3 totals 13 residues. The V end lost 3 bases, the J end lost 9 bases, and 13 bases lay between the germline ends. Germline V lookup: CDR1 SGDLS, CDR2 YYNGEE.

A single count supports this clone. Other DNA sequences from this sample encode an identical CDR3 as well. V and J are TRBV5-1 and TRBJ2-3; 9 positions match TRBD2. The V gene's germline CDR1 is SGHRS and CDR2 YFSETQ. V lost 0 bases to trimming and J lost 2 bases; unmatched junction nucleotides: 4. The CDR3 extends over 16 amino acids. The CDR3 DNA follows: TGCGCCAGCAGCTTGGGCACTAGCGGGTTCACAGATACGCAGTATTTT. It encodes CASSLGTSGFTDTQYF.

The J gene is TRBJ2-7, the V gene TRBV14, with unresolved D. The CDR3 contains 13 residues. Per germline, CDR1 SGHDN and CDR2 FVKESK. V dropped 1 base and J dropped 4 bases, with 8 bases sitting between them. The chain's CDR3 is CASSQGHVYEQYF. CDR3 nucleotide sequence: TGTGCCAGCAGCCAAGGACATGTGTACGAGCAGTACTTC.

The CDR3 protein is CATQSYRVSSGSGGANVLTF. The CDR3 coding sequence is TGCGCCACCCAGTCTTATAGGGTGTCTAGCGGGAGTGGAGGGGCCAACGTCCTGACTTTC. The V gene is TRBV10-2, the J gene TRBJ2-6, with 10 bases lining up with TRBD2. The CDR3 runs to 20 residues. Germline trimming cut 10 bases from V and 4 bases from J; bases unmatched to any gene: 22. Germline lookup yields CDR1 WSHSY and CDR2 SAAADI.

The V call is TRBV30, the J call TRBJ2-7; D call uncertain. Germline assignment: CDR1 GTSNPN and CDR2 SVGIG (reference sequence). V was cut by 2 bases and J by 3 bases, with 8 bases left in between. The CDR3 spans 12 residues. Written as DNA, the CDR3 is TGTGCCTGGAGTTCTGGGCTCTACGAGCAGTACTTC. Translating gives CAWSSGLYEQYF.

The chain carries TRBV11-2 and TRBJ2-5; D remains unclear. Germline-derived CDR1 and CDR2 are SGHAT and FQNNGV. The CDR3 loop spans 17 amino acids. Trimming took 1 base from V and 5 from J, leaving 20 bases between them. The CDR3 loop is CASSLGPVARPDETQYF. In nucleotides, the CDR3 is TGTGCCAGCAGCTTAGGCCCGGTTGCGCGGCCCGACGAGACCCAGTACTTC.

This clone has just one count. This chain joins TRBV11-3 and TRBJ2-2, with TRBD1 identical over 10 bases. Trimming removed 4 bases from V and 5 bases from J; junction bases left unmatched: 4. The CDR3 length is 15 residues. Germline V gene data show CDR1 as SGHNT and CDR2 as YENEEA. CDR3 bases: TGTGCCAGCAGCTCACCGGGACAGGGGACCGGGGAGCTGTTTTTT. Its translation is CASSSPGQGTGELFF.

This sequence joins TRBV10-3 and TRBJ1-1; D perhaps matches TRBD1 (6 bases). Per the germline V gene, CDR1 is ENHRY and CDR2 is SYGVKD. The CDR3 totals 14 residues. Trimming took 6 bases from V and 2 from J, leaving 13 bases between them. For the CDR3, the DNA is TGTGCCATCAGCCGGACAGAAGGAAACACTGAAGCTTTCTTT. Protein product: CAISRTEGNTEAFF.